Included here is one TCR beta chain sequence, with context. The antigen remains unidentified. The data originate from a study of cytotoxic CD8 clonotypes in ibrutinib-treated CLL. Study-wide context: Partial responses numbered around 24 and complete responses 2; after a median about 72 months, roughly 15 stayed remitted and approximately twelve progressed. Study results and limitations: Under treatment, the uncommon public clonotypes either contracted or remained stable.

CDR3 length equals 15 residues. In germline, CDR1 is LNHNV, CDR2 YYDKDF (reference sequence). V lost 3 bases and J 5 bases, leaving 15 bases between the germline ends. The table came from immunoSEQ multiplex PCR; TCRdb's copy has only in-frame clones and leaves some out. This table has fewer than 150,000 clones, less than 90% appearing once. The material sequenced was PBMCs, taken after 24 months of ibrutinib treatment. V gene TRBV15 combines with J gene TRBJ2-3; tentative D call: TRBD1 (6 bases). The sequence was collected from a human donor with chronic lymphocytic leukemia. The CDR3 bases are TGTGCCACCAGCAGGGAGCAGGGGCGCGGAGATACGCAGTATTTT. It specifies CATSREQGRGDTQYF. The entire variable domain, with the rest obtained from reference TRBV15 and TRBJ2-3, is as follows: DAMVIQNPRYQVTQFGKPVTLSCSQTLNHNVMYWYQQKSSQAPKLLFHYYDKDFNNEADTPDNFQSRRPNTSFCFLDIRSPGLGDTAMYLCATSREQGRGDTQYFGPGTRLTVL.